One and the same sample provided the 19 T cell receptor beta chains below, sequenced in a study of T cell responses to AZD1222 COVID-19 vaccine. This table comes from immunoSEQ multiplex PCR, and its TCRdb copy is limited to in-frame clones, with some not included. The data contain about 140,000 clones, roughly 93% of them seen just once; the ten biggest clones take up roughly 7.1%. Specimen: peripheral blood, collected 28 days after the second AZD1222 dose. The source is an adult who received the AZD1222 COVID-19 vaccine.

The J gene is TRBJ2-1, the V gene TRBV19, with 9 bases fitting TRBD2. The V gene end was trimmed by 1 base and the J gene end by 6 bases; junction bases not matched to a gene: 7. The CDR3 loop spans 16 amino acids. Germline CDR1 LNHDA, CDR2 SQIVND (reference sequence). The CDR3 spells CASSIASGVPVNEQFF. DNA of the CDR3: TGTGCCAGTAGTATAGCTAGCGGGGTCCCGGTCAATGAGCAGTTCTTC.

The chain is built from TRBV24-1 and TRBJ2-2; tentatively, D is TRBD1 (5 bases). The CDR3 covers 13 residues. V dropped 9 bases and J dropped 3 bases, with 10 bases sitting between them. The germline V gene encodes CDR1 KGHDR and CDR2 SFDVKD. The DNA of the CDR3 is TGTGCCACCCAAGGACATTACACCGGGGAGCTGTTTTTT. Translating it yields CATQGHYTGELFF.

The chain links TRBV11-3 to TRBJ1-1; D not resolved. V was trimmed by 1 base and J by 2 bases, leaving 8 bases between them. CDR1 SGHNT and CDR2 YENEEA come from the germline V gene. The CDR3 length is 14 residues. The DNA of the CDR3 is TGTGCCAGCAGCTTAGGGGGTCGCAACACTGAAGCTTTCTTT. It yields the protein CASSLGGRNTEAFF.

The rearrangement links TRBV10-3 to TRBJ2-7, with D uncertain. Germline lookup yields CDR1 ENHRY and CDR2 SYGVKD. The CDR3 runs to 13 residues. Deletions cut 0 bases from V and 2 bases from J, with 5 bases between. The CDR3 DNA reads TGTGCCATCAGTGAGTCTAGGCCCTACGAGCAGTACTTC. Its translation: CAISESRPYEQYF.

The chain recombines TRBV10-3 with TRBJ1-3, with 10 bases lining up with TRBD1. The CDR3 covers 20 residues. J was trimmed by 6 bases and V by 2 bases; bases with no gene match: 19. The germline CDR1 and CDR2 sequences are ENHRY and SYGVKD. The CDR3 region has the DNA TGTGCCATCAGTGAGCACCCAGTGACAGGGGGCCGCGTTGTTGTAAACACCATATATTTT. Translating gives CAISEHPVTGGRVVVNTIYF.

For the CDR3, the DNA is TGTGCCAGTAGTCCGGCGGGGTCTGAAGCTTTCTTT. This encodes CASSPAGSEAFF. The gene calls are TRBV19 and TRBJ1-1; D is ambiguous. CDR3 length: 12 residues. V was cut by 5 bases and J by 6 bases, with 10 bases left in between. From germline, CDR1 is LNHDA and CDR2 SQIVND (reference sequence). The variable domain in full, with the rest retrieved from reference TRBV19 and TRBJ1-1, is DGGITQSPKYLFRKEGQNVTLSCEQNLNHDAMYWYRQDPGQGLRLIYYSQIVNDFQKGDIAEGYSVSREKKESFPLTVTSAQKNPTAFYLCASSPAGSEAFFGQGTRLTVV.

This rearrangement joins TRBV18 to TRBJ1-2; D not certain. The V end was cut by 3 bases, the J end by 0 bases, with 17 bases between. This CDR3 has 17 residues. Per germline, CDR1 KGHSH and CDR2 LQKENI. This CDR3 is CASSPPGEGRANYGYTF. The CDR3 nucleotides read TGTGCCAGCTCACCTCCCGGAGAGGGAAGGGCTAACTATGGCTACACCTTC.

The genes are TRBV5-4 and TRBJ1-2, with 8 bases identical to TRBD1. The V and J ends lost 0 bases and 7 bases, in that order; junction bases with no gene match: 11. Germline CDR1 and CDR2: SGHNT and YYREEE (reference sequence). This CDR3 contains 16 residues. This CDR3 is CASSLALDRGVRGYTF. The DNA of the CDR3 is TGTGCCAGCAGCTTGGCCTTAGACAGGGGAGTACGTGGCTACACCTTC. The full variable domain, in which reference TRBV5-4 and TRBJ1-2 provide the parts outside the CDR3, is ETGVTQSPTHLIKTRGQQVTLRCSSQSGHNTVSWYQQALGQGPQFIFQYYREEENGRGNFPPRFSGLQFPNYSSELNVNALELDDSALYLCASSLALDRGVRGYTFGSGTRLTVV.

The gene calls are TRBV7-3 and TRBJ1-2, with D maybe TRBD1 (5 bases). CDR3 size: 14 residues. Looked up from germline, CDR1 is SGHTA and CDR2 is FQGTGA. V lost 2 bases to trimming and J lost 8 bases, with 15 bases between them. CDR3 sequence reads: CASSLEGRDRGYTF. CDR3 DNA: TGTGCCAGCAGCTTAGAGGGACGGGATAGGGGCTACACCTTC.

The CDR3 region is CASSLTGTSNTEAFF. The DNA for the CDR3 is TGCGCCAGCAGCTTGACGGGGACATCGAACACTGAAGCTTTCTTT. This chain joins TRBV5-1 and TRBJ1-1; D possibly corresponds to TRBD1 (6 bases). The CDR3 is 15 amino acids. Deletions cut 1 base from V and 1 base from J, with 11 bases between. Per germline, CDR1 SGHRS and CDR2 YFSETQ. The whole variable domain, filled in from reference TRBV5-1 and TRBJ1-1, reads KAGVTQTPRYLIKTRGQQVTLSCSPISGHRSVSWYQQTPGQGLQFLFEYFSETQRNKGNFPGRFSGRQFSNSRSEMNVSTLELGDSALYLCASSLTGTSNTEAFFGQGTRLTVV.

The CDR3 bases are TGTGCCAGCAGCCTAACAGGGAGGGGTGCAGGAAACACCATATATTTT. Its protein product is CASSLTGRGAGNTIYF. The rearrangement links TRBV7-9 to TRBJ1-3; perhaps TRBD1 as D (6 bases). The CDR3 extends over 16 amino acids. V was clipped by 5 bases and J by 4 bases, with 18 bases between them. Germline V gene sequence: CDR1 SEHNR, CDR2 FQNEAQ (reference sequence).

CDR3 sequence reads: CASSEFGDPLSYNEQFF. As DNA, the CDR3 is TGTGCCAGCAGTGAATTTGGGGACCCCTTATCCTACAATGAGCAGTTCTTC. The gene calls are TRBV25-1 and TRBJ2-1; D assignment may be TRBD1 or TRBD2 (5 bases each). Germline CDR1 MGHDK, CDR2 SYGVNS. The V end lost 1 base, the J end lost 1 base, and 14 bases lay between the germline ends. This CDR3 comprises 17 residues.

The gene calls are TRBV7-9 and TRBJ1-2, with D unclear. The CDR3 contains 13 residues. Trimming removed 2 bases from V and 8 bases from J, with 12 bases in between. CDR1 and CDR2 (germline): SEHNR, FQNEAQ (reference sequence). For the CDR3, the DNA is TGTGCCAGCAGCTTAACTATTAATTCGGGCTACACCTTC. Encoded protein: CASSLTINSGYTF.

This clone occurred a few times. V and J are TRBV18 and TRBJ2-2; D remains ambiguous. CDR3 length: 16 amino acids. Trimming took 0 bases from V and 2 from J, leaving 10 bases between them. CDR1 and CDR2 (germline): KGHSH, LQKENI. Here the CDR3 DNA reads TGTGCCAGCTCACCACCACGCGGCCCAAACACCGGGGAGCTGTTTTTT. Its translation: CASSPPRGPNTGELFF.

The chain uses TRBV7-9 and TRBJ1-1, with D possibly TRBD1 on 5 matching bases. Germline loops: CDR1 SEHNR, CDR2 FQNEAQ (reference sequence). The ends were cut back, 4 bases at V and 5 bases at J, with 17 bases in the middle. The CDR3 sequence is 15 residues long. The DNA for the CDR3 is TGTGCCAGCAGCTATATTCGGGGGGGAAGAACTGAAGCTTTCTTT. It codes for CASSYIRGGRTEAFF.

V and J are TRBV7-9 and TRBJ1-1; 12 bases are shared with TRBD1. The V segment lost 6 bases and the J segment 7 bases; nucleotides outside the gene matches: 9. CDR1 and CDR2 from the germline V gene are SEHNR and FQNEAQ (reference sequence). This CDR3 comprises 15 residues. The CDR3 region is CASSLGDRGRLEAFF. Written as DNA, the CDR3 is TGTGCCAGCAGTCTGGGGGACAGGGGGCGTCTTGAAGCTTTCTTT.

The chain uses TRBV4-1 and TRBJ2-7; TRBD1 aligns across 9 bases. The CDR3 extends over 15 amino acids. V lost 1 base and J lost 2; bases outside the gene matches: 3. CDR1 MGHRA and CDR2 YSYEKL come from the germline V gene. In nucleotides, the CDR3 is TGCGCCAGCAGCCAAGGGGGACAGGGTCCCTACGAGCAGTACTTC. It is translated as CASSQGGQGPYEQYF.

V and J are TRBV9 and TRBJ1-5, with D tentatively TRBD1 (5 bases). Germline CDR1 and CDR2: SGDLS and YYNGEE. Between the trimmed V and J ends, which lost 0 bases and 4 bases, there was a span of 11 bases. The CDR3 is 15 residues long. CDR3 in amino acids: CASSVAGGWNQPQHF. The CDR3 DNA follows: TGTGCCAGCAGCGTAGCCGGGGGTTGGAATCAGCCCCAGCATTTT.

This clone has only one observation. The rearrangement uses TRBV7-9 and TRBJ1-6, with D possibly matching TRBD1 (5 bases). Germline loops: CDR1 SEHNR, CDR2 FQNEAQ (reference sequence). Trimming took off 5 bases at V and 7 bases at J, with 15 bases between the two ends. The CDR3 consists of 15 residues. The CDR3 nucleotides are TGTGCCAGCAGCCGTAGGGGAGGGAACAATTCACCCCTCCACTTT. Translation gives CASSRRGGNNSPLHF.